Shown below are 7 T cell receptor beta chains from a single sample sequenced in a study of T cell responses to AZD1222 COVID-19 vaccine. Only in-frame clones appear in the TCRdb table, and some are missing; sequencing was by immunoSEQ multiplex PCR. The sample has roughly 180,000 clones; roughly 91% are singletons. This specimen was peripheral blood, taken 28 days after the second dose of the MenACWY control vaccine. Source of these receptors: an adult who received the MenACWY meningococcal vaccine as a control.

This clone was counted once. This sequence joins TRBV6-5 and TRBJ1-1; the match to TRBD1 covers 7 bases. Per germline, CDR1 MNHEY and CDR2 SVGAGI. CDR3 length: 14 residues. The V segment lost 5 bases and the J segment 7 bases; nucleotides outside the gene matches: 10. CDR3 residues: CASSTNYRDSEAFF. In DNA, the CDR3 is TGTGCCAGCAGTACAAATTACCGGGACAGTGAAGCTTTCTTT.

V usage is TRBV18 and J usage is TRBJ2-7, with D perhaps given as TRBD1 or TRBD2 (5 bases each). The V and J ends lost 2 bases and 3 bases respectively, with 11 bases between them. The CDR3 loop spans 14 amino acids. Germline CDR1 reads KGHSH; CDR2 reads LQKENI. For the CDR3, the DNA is TGTGCCAGCTCACCAGGGGACGGTCTCTACGAGCAGTACTTC. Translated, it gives CASSPGDGLYEQYF.

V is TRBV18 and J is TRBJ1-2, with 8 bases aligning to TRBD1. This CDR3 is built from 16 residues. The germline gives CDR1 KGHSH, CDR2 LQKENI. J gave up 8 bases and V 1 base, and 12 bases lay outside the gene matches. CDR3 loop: CASSPRAGGIRRGYTF. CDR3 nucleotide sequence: TGTGCCAGCTCACCACGGGCAGGGGGCATTCGTCGAGGCTACACCTTC.

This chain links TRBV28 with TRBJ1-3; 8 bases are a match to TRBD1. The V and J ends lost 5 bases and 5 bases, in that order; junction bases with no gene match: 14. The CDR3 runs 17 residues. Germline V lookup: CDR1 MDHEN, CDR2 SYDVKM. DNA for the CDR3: TGTGCCAGCAGTCGCCCCGGGGGCAGGGGGCGGAGAAACACCATATATTTT. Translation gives CASSRPGGRGRRNTIYF. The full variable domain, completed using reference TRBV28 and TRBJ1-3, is DVKVTQSSRYLVKRTGEKVFLECVQDMDHENMFWYRQDPGLGLRLIYFSYDVKMKEKGDIPEGYSVSREKKERFSLILESASTNQTSMYLCASSRPGGRGRRNTIYFGEGSWLTVV.

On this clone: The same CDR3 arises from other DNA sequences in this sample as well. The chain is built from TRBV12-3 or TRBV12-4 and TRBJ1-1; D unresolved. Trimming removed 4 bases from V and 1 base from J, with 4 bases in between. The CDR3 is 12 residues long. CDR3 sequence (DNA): TGTGCCAGCAGTTATGGGAACACTGAAGCTTTCTTT. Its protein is CASSYGNTEAFF.

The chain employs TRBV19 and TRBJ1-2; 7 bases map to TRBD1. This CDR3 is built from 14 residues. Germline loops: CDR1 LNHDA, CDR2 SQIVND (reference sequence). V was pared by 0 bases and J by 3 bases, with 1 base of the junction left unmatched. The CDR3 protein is CASSIDTGDYGYTF. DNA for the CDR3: TGTGCCAGTAGTATAGACACAGGGGACTATGGCTACACCTTC. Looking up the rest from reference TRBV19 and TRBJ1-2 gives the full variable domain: DGGITQSPKYLFRKEGQNVTLSCEQNLNHDAMYWYRQDPGQGLRLIYYSQIVNDFQKGDIAEGYSVSREKKESFPLTVTSAQKNPTAFYLCASSIDTGDYGYTFGSGTRLTVV.

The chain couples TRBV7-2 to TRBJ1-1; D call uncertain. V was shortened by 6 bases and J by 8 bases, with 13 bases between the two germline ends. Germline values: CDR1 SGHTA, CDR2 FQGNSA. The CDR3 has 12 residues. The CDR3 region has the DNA TGTGCCAGCAGAATCCCGCCCGGAGAAGCTTTCTTT. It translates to CASRIPPGEAFF.